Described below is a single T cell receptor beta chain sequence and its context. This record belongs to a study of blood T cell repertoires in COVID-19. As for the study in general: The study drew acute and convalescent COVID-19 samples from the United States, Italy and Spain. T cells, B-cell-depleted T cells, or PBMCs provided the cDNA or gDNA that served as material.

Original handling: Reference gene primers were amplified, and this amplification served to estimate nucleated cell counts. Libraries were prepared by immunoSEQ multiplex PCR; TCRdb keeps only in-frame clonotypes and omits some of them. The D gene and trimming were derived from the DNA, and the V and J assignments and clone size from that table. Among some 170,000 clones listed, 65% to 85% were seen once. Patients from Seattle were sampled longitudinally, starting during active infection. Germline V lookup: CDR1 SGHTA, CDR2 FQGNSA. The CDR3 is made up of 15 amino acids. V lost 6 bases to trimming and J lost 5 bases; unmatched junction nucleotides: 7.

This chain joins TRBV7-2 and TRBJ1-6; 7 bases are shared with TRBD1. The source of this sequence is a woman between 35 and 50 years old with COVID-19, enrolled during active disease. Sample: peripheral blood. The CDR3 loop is CASSRRRGNNSPLHF. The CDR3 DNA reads TGTGCCAGCAGTCGACGCAGGGGGAATAATTCACCCCTCCACTTT.